Listed here are 11 T cell receptor beta chains from one sample, sequenced in a study of cytomegalovirus exposure and HLA in healthy donors. With 60 Vbeta and 13 Jbeta primers, the PCR was carried out. Clones were read by immunoSEQ multiplex PCR, and TCRdb kept only the in-frame ones, dropping some. This sample yields about 82,000 clones, of which 70% to 80% are seen a single time; roughly 13% belongs to the top ten. Sequencing input: PBMCs. The receptor source for this set is a human donor in good health.

The chain combines TRBV7-2 with TRBJ2-2; maybe TRBD1 (5 bases). The germline V gene has CDR1 SGHTA and CDR2 FQGNSA. The V gene lost 1 base and the J gene lost 7 bases, with 10 bases spanning the gap. CDR3 size: 14 residues. The CDR3 nucleotides read TGTGCCAGCAGCTTAGGGCAGGGAAGCGGGGAGCTGTTTTTT. Encoded protein: CASSLGQGSGELFF.

The chain is built from TRBV7-9 and TRBJ2-2; 8 nucleotides match TRBD1. The CDR3 is made up of 16 amino acids. Looked up from germline, CDR1 is SEHNR and CDR2 is FQNEAQ (reference sequence). The trim removed 5 bases at V and 5 bases at J, leaving 10 bases unmatched. CDR3 sequence: CASSRPWQGATGELFF. CDR3 DNA sequence: TGTGCCAGCAGCCGCCCTTGGCAGGGGGCAACCGGGGAGCTGTTTTTT.

This chain links TRBV18 with TRBJ2-5, with 7 bases matching TRBD1. The V gene end was trimmed by 2 bases and the J gene end by 4 bases; junction bases not matched to a gene: 13. CDR3 length: 17 amino acids. Germline lookup yields CDR1 KGHSH and CDR2 LQKENI. In DNA, the CDR3 is TGTGCCAGCTCACCATTACCGAAGACAGGGCAGCGAGAGACCCAGTACTTC. Protein sequence: CASSPLPKTGQRETQYF.

The chain couples TRBV19 to TRBJ1-5; D ambiguous. The CDR3 contains 13 residues. The V and J ends lost 1 base and 4 bases respectively, with 5 bases between them. Germline-derived CDR1 and CDR2 are LNHDA and SQIVND (reference sequence). The CDR3 here is CASSIARNQPQHF. In nucleotides, the CDR3 is TGTGCCAGTAGTATAGCCCGGAATCAGCCCCAGCATTTT.

The V and J genes are TRBV10-2 and TRBJ1-3, with D hard to call. V lost 10 bases to trimming and J lost 0 bases, with 7 bases between them. From germline, CDR1 is WSHSY and CDR2 SAAADI. This CDR3 spans 12 amino acids. The CDR3, as DNA: TGCGCCACCTTGAGCTCTGGAAACACCATATATTTT. It encodes CATLSSGNTIYF.

The rearrangement links TRBV2 to TRBJ2-7, with a possible D match to TRBD1 (6 bases). This CDR3 contains 14 residues. Germline assignment: CDR1 SNHLY and CDR2 FYNNEI. The ends were cut back, 5 bases at V and 0 bases at J, with 11 bases in the middle. The CDR3 loop is CASSYTGHSYEQYF. CDR3 in DNA: TGTGCCAGCAGTTATACAGGGCACTCCTACGAGCAGTACTTC.

V gene TRBV7-8 combines with J gene TRBJ1-5; TRBD1 matches at 9 bases. V shed 0 bases, J shed 6 bases, and the junction held 6 bases outside the gene matches. Germline CDR1 reads SGHVS; CDR2 reads FQNEAQ. The CDR3 has 16 residues. CDR3 residues: CASSLAGTGWGQPQHF. The CDR3 region has the DNA TGTGCCAGCAGCTTAGCTGGGACAGGGTGGGGTCAGCCCCAGCATTTT.

The chain employs TRBV9 and TRBJ2-3, with D perhaps matching TRBD1 (7 bases). The CDR3 is made up of 14 amino acids. Germline V CDR1 and CDR2: SGDLS, YYNGEE. V shed 6 bases and J shed 4 bases, with 15 bases lying between them. CDR3 sequence reads: CASNRGGEADTQYF. The CDR3 bases are TGTGCCAGCAACAGGGGCGGGGAGGCAGATACGCAGTATTTT. Full variable domain (missing parts from reference TRBV9 and TRBJ2-3): DSGVTQTPKHLITATGQRVTLRCSPRSGDLSVYWYQQSLDQGLQFLIQYYNGEERAKGNILERFSAQQFPDLHSELNLSSLELGDSALYFCASNRGGEADTQYFGPGTRLTVL.

The chain is built from TRBV7-9 and TRBJ1-2; D gene unclear. The CDR3 runs to 17 residues. Germline V gene sequence: CDR1 SEHNR, CDR2 FQNEAQ (reference sequence). V lost 2 bases, J lost 6 bases, and 22 bases lay in between. CDR3 in DNA: TGTGCCAGCAGCTTAATGGCCCTAGGGAGGGAAGTGGATGGCTACACCTTC. Encoded protein: CASSLMALGREVDGYTF.

The chain has TRBV27 and TRBJ2-3; D not resolved. Germline CDR1 is MNHEY and CDR2 is SMNVEV (reference sequence). V was trimmed by 7 bases and J by 1 base, leaving 15 bases between them. The CDR3 length is 15 residues. The CDR3 spells CASTGLWAGTDTQYF. The CDR3 DNA sequence: TGTGCCAGCACCGGCCTCTGGGCCGGCACAGATACGCAGTATTTT.

V gene TRBV5-4 combines with J gene TRBJ2-1, with 10 nucleotides matching TRBD2. Trimming cost V 1 base and J 9 bases; bases outside gene matches: 4. Per the germline V gene, CDR1 is SGHNT and CDR2 is YYREEE (reference sequence). The CDR3 loop spans 14 amino acids. The CDR3 DNA is TGTGCCAGCAGCTTGAGGCTAGCGGGGGTTGAGCAGTTCTTC. This gives the protein CASSLRLAGVEQFF.